These T cell receptor beta chains were read from a single sample in a study of T cell changes during pregnancy in multiple sclerosis. Method: immunoSEQ multiplex PCR; TCRdb's copy keeps in-frame clones and lacks some. In the table there are some 17,000 clones, less than 90% of which are singletons. The sequencing here drew on CD8+ T cells from peripheral blood mononuclear cells, taken in the third trimester of pregnancy. The source is a female donor in good health, enrolled as a control in a pregnancy study. CDR3s include the opening cysteine and the closing phenylalanine or tryptophan. A D gene is named only where the DNA matches it firmly. The listing skips clone size in some rows; elsewhere it reads once, few, many or a size class.

size | J | V | D | CDR3 | DNA
- | TRBJ2-7 | TRBV19 | - | CASSISGSSYEQYF | TGTGCCAGTAGTATCAGTGGCAGCTCCTACGAGCAGTACTTC
- | TRBJ2-3 | TRBV7-6 | - | CASSWTSTDTQYF | TGTGCCAGCAGCTGGACTAGCACAGATACGCAGTATTTT
- | TRBJ2-6 | TRBV7-9 | - | CASTLKESGANVLTF | TGTGCCAGCACCTTAAAGGAGTCCGGGGCCAACGTCCTGACTTTC
- | TRBJ1-1 | TRBV27 | - | CASSFAARVEAFF | TGTGCCAGCAGTTTTGCTGCCAGGGTAGAAGCTTTCTTT
- | TRBJ1-3 | TRBV9 | - | CASSAPEELSIYF | TGTGCCAGCAGCGCCCCTGAGGAGCTCAGCATATATTTT
once | TRBJ2-1 | TRBV27 | TRBD1 | CASSLPGRGREQFF | TGTGCCAGCAGTCTCCCCGGCAGGGGGCGGGAGCAGTTCTTC
- | TRBJ1-4 | TRBV27 | - | CATGPTSNNEKLFF | TGTGCCACCGGCCCGACAAGTAACAATGAAAAACTGTTTTTT
- | TRBJ1-1 | TRBV6-4 | TRBD1 | CARPKGTGATEAFF | TGTGCCAGGCCCAAGGGGACAGGGGCTACTGAAGCTTTCTTT
- | TRBJ1-1 | TRBV7-9 | TRBD1 | CASNEDRVNTEAFF | TGTGCCAGCAACGAGGACAGGGTGAACACTGAAGCTTTCTTT
- | TRBJ2-7 | TRBV6-5 | - | CASSYAAEAYEQYF | TGTGCCAGCAGTTACGCGGCGGAGGCCTACGAGCAGTACTTC
few | TRBJ1-1 | TRBV5-6 | - | CASSLGGDTMNTEAFF | TGTGCCAGCAGCTTGGGTGGGGACACGATGAACACTGAAGCTTTCTTT
- | TRBJ2-1 | TRBV4-1 | - | CASSQGVGANEQFF | TGCGCCAGCAGCCAAGGGGTGGGGGCAAATGAGCAGTTCTTC
many | TRBJ2-6 | TRBV9 | - | CASNIGSGANVLTF | TGTGCCAGCAATATCGGGTCTGGGGCCAACGTCCTGACTTTC
- | TRBJ2-1 | TRBV7-2 | TRBD2 | CASSLSNIGGGVREEQFF | TGTGCCAGCAGCTTATCCAACATAGGCGGGGGGGTACGTGAGGAGCAGTTCTTC
few | TRBJ2-2 | TRBV6-1 | TRBD2 | CASSGREGFGELFF | TGTGCCAGCAGTGGACGGGAGGGATTCGGGGAGCTGTTTTTT
- | TRBJ2-1 | TRBV12-5 | TRBD2 | CASGLVRAGGLNEQFF | TGTGCTAGTGGTTTGGTAAGAGCGGGAGGGTTAAATGAGCAGTTCTTC
- | TRBJ2-1 | TRBV13 | - | CASRGPGTPVGGQFF | TGTGCCAGCAGAGGGCCCGGGACTCCTGTAGGTGGGCAGTTCTTC
- | TRBJ1-2 | TRBV9 | - | CASTERERGSGHYGYTF | TGTGCCAGCACCGAAAGGGAAAGGGGGTCTGGCCACTATGGCTACACCTTC
- | TRBJ2-3 | TRBV6-6 | - | CASSYRTQSTDTQYF | TGTGCCAGCAGTTACCGGACACAGAGCACAGATACGCAGTATTTT
- | TRBJ2-7 | TRBV25-1 | - | CASSGGTDYYEQYF | TGTGCCAGCAGTGGGGGGACTGATTACTACGAGCAGTACTTC
- | TRBJ2-1 | TRBV27 | - | CASSLQAGFNEQFF | TGTGCCAGCAGTTTACAGGCAGGGTTCAATGAGCAGTTCTTC
- | TRBJ2-1 | TRBV6-4 | TRBD2 | CASSDSSGSYNEQFF | TGTGCCAGCAGTGACTCTAGCGGGAGTTACAATGAGCAGTTCTTC
- | TRBJ1-2 | TRBV28 | TRBD1 | CASSLTDRVYGYTF | TGTGCCAGCAGTTTGACGGACAGGGTCTATGGCTACACCTTC
- | TRBJ1-4 | TRBV7-9 | - | CASSLKPLVGATNEKLFF | TGTGCCAGCAGCTTAAAACCCCTAGTCGGTGCAACTAATGAAAAACTGTTTTTT
- | TRBJ2-1 | TRBV5-5 | TRBD2 | CASSFFSGEDNEQFF | TGTGCCAGCAGCTTTTTTAGCGGGGAGGACAATGAGCAGTTCTTC
- | TRBJ2-3 | TRBV27 | - | CASSLSYSTTDTQYF | TGTGCCAGCAGTTTATCGTACAGTACCACAGATACGCAGTATTTT
- | TRBJ2-1 | TRBV7-9 | TRBD2 | CASSLASNGVAGLGEQFF | TGTGCCAGCAGCTTAGCATCGAACGGAGTAGCGGGACTCGGTGAGCAGTTCTTC